The present entry profiles one T cell receptor beta chain with its context. What it binds is unknown. Trimming took off 1 base at V and 2 bases at J, with 14 bases between the two ends. CDR3 length: 16 amino acids. Germline loops: CDR1 KGHSH, CDR2 LQKENI. The data are from a study of shared clonotypes between healthy human individuals. Across the whole study: Each donor's CD4 naive and CD4 memory cells filled three plates apiece, CD8 naive two, and CD8 memory one.

This table comes from immunoSEQ multiplex PCR, and its TCRdb copy is limited to in-frame clones, with some not included. The sample has a few million clones; approximately 94% are singletons. Subsets obtained from CD4+ cells comprised CD45RA+ naive and CD45RA-negative memory cells. The study's findings and limits: At large depth, rarefaction still showed sorted-subset sequencing to be incomplete. Read depth was anticipated to influence clonotype sharing among donors.

Sequencing was done on a sample of naive CD4+ T cells sorted from blood. Subset defined: CD45RA+ positively selected. V is TRBV18 and J is TRBJ1-2; the D gene is possibly TRBD1 (6 bases). This clonotype was sampled from a man younger than 35 in good health. In DNA, the CDR3 is TGTGCCAGCTCACCACTCCATGGGACACCCAACTATGGCTACACCTTC. Its protein is CASSPLHGTPNYGYTF.